This T cell receptor (beta chain) was captured in a study of cytomegalovirus exposure and HLA in healthy donors. Whole-study findings and limits: The study dropped some indistinguishable V segments, TRBV6-2 and TRBV6-3 among them.

With respect to this clone: Its antigen remains unknown.

Both 60 Vbeta primers and 13 Jbeta primers went into the PCR. Sequencing used immunoSEQ multiplex PCR; TCRdb keeps in-frame clones, though not all of them. The repertoire holds 210,000 or so clones, with about 85% as singletons. The junction had 6 bases not matched to a gene; V was cut back by 4 bases and J by 6 bases. The CDR3 length is 15 residues. Germline assignment: CDR1 LNHDA and CDR2 SQIVND (reference sequence). The clonotype comes from a girl aged 2-10 years in good health and CMV-seronegative. The sequenced sample consisted of PBMCs. V usage is TRBV19 and J usage is TRBJ1-6; 7 bases fit TRBD1. CDR3 sequence: CASSSLGTANSPLHF. The DNA for the CDR3 is TGTGCCAGTAGTAGCCTCGGGACAGCTAATTCACCCCTCCACTTT.